This TCR beta chain comes out of a study of monozygotic twins with inflammatory bowel disease. General study results and limits: Especially where disease activity was present, IBD patients had fewer clonotypes in common with others than healthy twins did.

The template was total RNA from whole blood, with no T cell sorting. The CDR3 has 14 residues. With regard to this clonotype: Antigen: not known.

Template-switch reactions added UMIs with a 6-nucleotide sample barcode. TCRalpha and TCRbeta cDNA went through two nested PCRs of approximately 17 and 9 cycles. Using the 5' RACE reads, TCRdb records one entry per CDR3 protein without DNA. This sample contains some 200,000 distinct CDR3 sequences. The TCR sequence derives from a human donor with ulcerative colitis or Crohn's disease, or a healthy co-twin of an affected twin (not recorded which). The sample comprised blood. The V and J genes are TRBV12-3 or TRBV12-4 and TRBJ1-1. CDR3 in amino acids: CASSFVGPLTEAFF.